The 11 T cell receptor beta chains listed next were all sequenced from one sample in a study of T cell repertoires in cytomegalovirus infection. One entry per CDR3 protein, called by TCRdb with MiXCR from the reads. The sample lists 150,000 to 200,000 distinct CDR3 sequences, less than 9.5% occurring once. The sequenced sample was PBMCs. These receptors all stem from a human donor in good health (CMV status not recorded). Some clones in this sample may be carry-over from other donors' samples.

In the case of this clonotype: One base away lies a much larger clone, so this may be a sequencing read error. The chain joins TRBV6-8 to TRBJ1-1; the D gene is possibly TRBD1 (6 bases). With 8 bases removed from V and 2 bases from J, the gap between germline ends came to 24 bases. This CDR3 contains 17 residues. Germline loops: CDR1 MNHGY, CDR2 SAAAGT. The CDR3 coding sequence is TGTGCCAGCGGAAACGCCCCCGGGGGCGCAGTTAACACTGAAGCTTTCTTT. It specifies CASGNAPGGAVNTEAFF.

This chain uses TRBV6-1 with TRBJ1-4; 9 nucleotides line up with TRBD1. With 4 bases clipped from V and 7 bases from J, the junction kept 4 bases outside the gene matches. Germline-derived CDR1 and CDR2 are MNHNS and SASEGT. The CDR3 totals 14 residues. CDR3 bases: TGTGCCAGCAGTGGAAGGACAGGGGTTGAAAAACTGTTTTTT. Encoded protein: CASSGRTGVEKLFF.

This clonotype was seen more than once but under ten times. The chain uses TRBV29-1 and TRBJ1-1, with a tentative D call TRBD1 (6 bases). The CDR3 has 11 amino acids. From germline, CDR1 is SQVTM and CDR2 ANQGSEA. Trimming pared 6 bases from V and 7 bases from J, leaving 12 bases between. The CDR3 protein is CSVIGQYEAFF. The CDR3 DNA reads as TGCAGCGTCATCGGACAGTATGAAGCTTTCTTT.

Turning to this clonotype: The CDR3 does not close with the conserved phenylalanine or tryptophan, likely indicating a read error. The V and J genes are TRBV9 and TRBJ2-6, with TRBD1 as a possible D gene (5 bases). Between the trimmed V and J ends, which lost 3 bases and 3 bases, there was a span of 7 bases. CDR1 and CDR2 (germline): SGDLS, YYNGEE. This CDR3 region has 14 residues. CDR3 amino acids: CASSGRVGANVLTC. CDR3 nucleotides: TGTGCCAGCAGCGGCAGGGTTGGGGCCAACGTCCTGACTTGC.

The chain recombines TRBV12-3 or TRBV12-4 with TRBJ1-5; a weak D match, TRBD1 (6 bases). Trimming cost V 1 base and J 2 bases, with 12 bases left between them. This CDR3 is built from 16 residues. Here the CDR3 DNA reads TGTGCCAGCAGTTTAGGGCAGGGGTCGGGCAATCAGCCCCAGCATTTT. Its protein product is CASSLGQGSGNQPQHF.

This clonotype was counted ten times or more. The chain is built from TRBV11-3 and TRBJ1-5, with D perhaps matching TRBD1 (6 bases). The CDR3 contains 14 residues. Looked up from germline, CDR1 is SGHNT and CDR2 is YENEEA. V was trimmed by 1 base and J by 7 bases, leaving 11 bases between them. Here the CDR3 DNA reads TGTGCCAGCAGCTTAGGCAGGGGCCGACAGCCCCAGCATTTT. Encoded protein: CASSLGRGRQPQHF.

This clonotype was found many times. The V gene is TRBV28, the J gene TRBJ1-5; D is possibly TRBD1 (5 bases). From germline, CDR1 is MDHEN and CDR2 SYDVKM. V lost 7 bases and J lost 0, with 13 bases in between. The CDR3 loop spans 15 amino acids. The CDR3 nucleotides are TGTGCCAGCACCAGGACACAACTTAGCAATCAGCCCCAGCATTTT. Its translation: CASTRTQLSNQPQHF.

This clonotype was found many times. The rearrangement links TRBV2 to TRBJ2-1, with D possibly called TRBD1 or TRBD2 (5 bases each). V lost 9 bases and J 0 bases, leaving 12 bases between the germline ends. This CDR3 is 14 amino acids long. Germline V CDR1 and CDR2: SNHLY, FYNNEI. The CDR3 loop is CASEGDPSYNEQFF. DNA of the CDR3: TGTGCCAGTGAAGGGGACCCCTCCTACAATGAGCAGTTCTTC.

V gene TRBV6-6 combines with J gene TRBJ2-7; weak D call: TRBD1 (6 bases). This CDR3 is built from 12 residues. V lost 10 bases to trimming and J lost 2 bases, with 12 bases between them. CDR1 is MNHNY, CDR2 SVGAGI, per germline (reference sequence). For the CDR3, the DNA is TGTGCCACCCGAACAGGGCCCTACGAGCAGTACTTC. Translating it yields CATRTGPYEQYF.

The chain recombines TRBV2 with TRBJ1-2; 8 bases line up with TRBD1. Germline V gene data show CDR1 as SNHLY and CDR2 as FYNNEI. The CDR3 is 12 amino acids. V was pared by 11 bases and J by 5 bases, with 7 bases of the junction left unmatched. In nucleotides, the CDR3 is TGTGCCGTTGGACAGGGACGGTATGGCTACACCTTC. Protein: CAVGQGRYGYTF.

V is TRBV3-1 and J is TRBJ2-5; D is unclear. The CDR3 contains 13 residues. V was cut by 1 base and J by 3 bases, with 6 bases left in between. Germline V CDR1 and CDR2: LGHDT, YNNKEL (reference sequence). Here the CDR3 reads CASSQASEETQYF. The DNA for the CDR3 is TGTGCCAGCAGCCAAGCTTCCGAAGAGACCCAGTACTTC.